Listed below are T cell receptor beta chains from one sample, sequenced in a study of T-cell memory formation after mild COVID-19. TCRdb independently ran MiXCR on the 5' RACE reads; one entry per CDR3 protein. The sample lists about 350,000 distinct CDR3 sequences; roughly an eighth were seen once. Sequenced sample: PBMCs or a T cell subset sorted from them (not recorded which). The receptors stem from a man between 18 and 35 years old who had mild COVID-19 (a few samples of this study predate the infection). Cell type and time point are not known. Both conserved end residues are part of each CDR3. Fields, in order: J gene, clone size, D gene, V gene, CDR3 DNA, CDR3 protein. A D gene is named only where the DNA matches it firmly. Rows may omit the clone size; those that give it use once, few, many or a size class.

j_call: TRBJ2-2; clone_size: few; d_call: -; v_call: TRBV5-1; cdr3_nt: TGCGCCAGCAGCTTCCCAGGGCAGGGAGGCACCGGGGAGCTGTTTTTT; cdr3_aa: CASSFPGQGGTGELFF
j_call: TRBJ2-5; clone_size: -; d_call: TRBD2; v_call: TRBV7-2; cdr3_nt: TGTGCCAGCAGCCGCTGGCGGGGGTCGGAAGAGACCCAGTACTTC; cdr3_aa: CASSRWRGSEETQYF
j_call: TRBJ2-3; clone_size: -; d_call: -; v_call: TRBV18; cdr3_nt: TGTGCCAGCTCTACAGGACAGTTCACAGATACGCAGTATTTT; cdr3_aa: CASSTGQFTDTQYF
j_call: TRBJ2-3; clone_size: few; d_call: -; v_call: TRBV9; cdr3_nt: TGTGCCAGCAGCGTAGATCAGGGAAGCACAGATACGCAGTATTTT; cdr3_aa: CASSVDQGSTDTQYF
j_call: TRBJ2-5; clone_size: -; d_call: -; v_call: TRBV4-2; cdr3_nt: TGTGCCAGCAGCCTAATGGGAGGAAAAGAGACCCAGTACTTC; cdr3_aa: CASSLMGGKETQYF
j_call: TRBJ2-1; clone_size: -; d_call: -; v_call: TRBV24-1; cdr3_nt: TGTGCCACCAGTGACTCCTACAATGAGCAGTTCTTC; cdr3_aa: CATSDSYNEQFF
j_call: TRBJ1-2; clone_size: few; d_call: TRBD1; v_call: TRBV7-9; cdr3_nt: TGTGCCAGCAGCCTTTTCGGGACAGGGAGGAATGGCTACACCTTC; cdr3_aa: CASSLFGTGRNGYTF
j_call: TRBJ2-3; clone_size: -; d_call: -; v_call: TRBV6-5; cdr3_nt: TGTGCCAGCAGTTACTCGCGGCTTGTAGATACGCAGTATTTT; cdr3_aa: CASSYSRLVDTQYF
j_call: TRBJ1-4; clone_size: few; d_call: -; v_call: TRBV27; cdr3_nt: TGTGCCAGCGGCTCTTGGGGCGGTGAAAAACTGTTTTTT; cdr3_aa: CASGSWGGEKLFF
j_call: TRBJ2-5; clone_size: -; d_call: TRBD2; v_call: TRBV6-2/TRBV6-3; cdr3_nt: TGTGCCAGCAGTCTAGGGGCTAGCGGACCACAAGAGACCCAGTACTTC; cdr3_aa: CASSLGASGPQETQYF
j_call: TRBJ2-1; clone_size: many; d_call: -; v_call: TRBV4-3; cdr3_nt: TGCGCCAGCAGCCGCAGTCCCAACTCTTACAATGAGCAGTTCTTC; cdr3_aa: CASSRSPNSYNEQFF
j_call: TRBJ2-6; clone_size: few; d_call: -; v_call: TRBV10-1; cdr3_nt: TGCGCCAGCACCAGGGGATCCGGGGCCAACGTCCTGACTTTC; cdr3_aa: CASTRGSGANVLTF
j_call: TRBJ2-3; clone_size: many; d_call: TRBD1; v_call: TRBV7-6; cdr3_nt: TGTGCCAGCAGCTCGGGACAGGGAAGACGGTCAGATACGCAGTATTTT; cdr3_aa: CASSSGQGRRSDTQYF
j_call: TRBJ2-7; clone_size: once; d_call: TRBD1; v_call: TRBV12-3/TRBV12-4; cdr3_nt: TGTGCCAGCAGCCCGCAGGGGGCCTACGAGCAGTACTTC; cdr3_aa: CASSPQGAYEQYF
j_call: TRBJ1-6; clone_size: few; d_call: -; v_call: TRBV27; cdr3_nt: TGTGCCAGCAGTTTACGCCAGCCGGGGGCCTCCTATAATTCACCCCTCCACTTT; cdr3_aa: CASSLRQPGASYNSPLHF
j_call: TRBJ2-1; clone_size: -; d_call: TRBD2; v_call: TRBV6-2/TRBV6-3; cdr3_nt: TGTGCCAGCGGGCCTAGCGGGGAGGTTGAGCAGTTCTTC; cdr3_aa: CASGPSGEVEQFF
j_call: TRBJ2-3; clone_size: few; d_call: -; v_call: TRBV10-3; cdr3_nt: TGTGCCATCAGTGAGTCGATTCTGGACCCCAGGTATTTT; cdr3_aa: CAISESILDPRYF
j_call: TRBJ2-1; clone_size: few; d_call: TRBD1; v_call: TRBV27; cdr3_nt: TGTGCCAGCAGTAACAGGGGAGTCCCCTACAATGAGCAGTTCTTC; cdr3_aa: CASSNRGVPYNEQFF
j_call: TRBJ2-3; clone_size: many; d_call: TRBD2; v_call: TRBV20-1; cdr3_nt: TGCAGTGCTAGAGATAGCGGGGTCACAGATACGCAGTATTTT; cdr3_aa: CSARDSGVTDTQYF
j_call: TRBJ2-1; clone_size: -; d_call: -; v_call: TRBV12-3/TRBV12-4; cdr3_nt: TGTGCCAGCAGTCACTTGGGGGACTACAATGAGCAGTTCTTC; cdr3_aa: CASSHLGDYNEQFF
j_call: TRBJ1-6; clone_size: few; d_call: TRBD1; v_call: TRBV7-3; cdr3_nt: TGTGCCAGCAGCACAGGACAGGATAGGCCCCTCCACTTT; cdr3_aa: CASSTGQDRPLHF
j_call: TRBJ2-5; clone_size: -; d_call: TRBD1; v_call: TRBV29-1; cdr3_nt: TGCAGCGCTGCCGACAGGGTCAGGCAAGAGACCCAGTACTTC; cdr3_aa: CSAADRVRQETQYF
j_call: TRBJ2-2; clone_size: few; d_call: TRBD1; v_call: TRBV5-1; cdr3_nt: TGCGCCAGCAGCTTGGGACAGGGCCTCGTCGCCGGGGAGCTGTTTTTT; cdr3_aa: CASSLGQGLVAGELFF
j_call: TRBJ2-1; clone_size: -; d_call: TRBD2; v_call: TRBV12-3/TRBV12-4; cdr3_nt: TGTGCCAGCATTTTCGGGGGGGGGCCCTACAATGAGCAGTTCTTC; cdr3_aa: CASIFGGGPYNEQFF
j_call: TRBJ1-2; clone_size: -; d_call: -; v_call: TRBV7-9; cdr3_nt: TGTGCCAGCAGCTTAGGTACCAGCCCTGGCTACACCTTC; cdr3_aa: CASSLGTSPGYTF
j_call: TRBJ2-3; clone_size: -; d_call: -; v_call: TRBV5-4; cdr3_nt: TGTGCCAGCAGTAATAGCGGAAGCACAGATACGCAGTATTTT; cdr3_aa: CASSNSGSTDTQYF
j_call: TRBJ2-5; clone_size: -; d_call: TRBD1; v_call: TRBV20-1; cdr3_nt: TGCAGTGCTCCACAGGGGGTGACGCATAAAGAGACCCAGTACTTC; cdr3_aa: CSAPQGVTHKETQYF
j_call: TRBJ1-1; clone_size: -; d_call: -; v_call: TRBV27; cdr3_nt: TGTGCCAGCGGGGAACCCACGATGAACACTGAAGCTTTCTTT; cdr3_aa: CASGEPTMNTEAFF
j_call: TRBJ2-7; clone_size: -; d_call: TRBD1; v_call: TRBV7-8; cdr3_nt: TGTGCCAGCAGCTTCCGACAGGGGGCCTCCTACGAGCAGTACTTC; cdr3_aa: CASSFRQGASYEQYF
j_call: TRBJ1-1; clone_size: many; d_call: TRBD1; v_call: TRBV18; cdr3_nt: TGTGCCAGCTCACCACAGGGGGCACCGAACACTGAAGCTTTCTTT; cdr3_aa: CASSPQGAPNTEAFF
j_call: TRBJ1-4; clone_size: -; d_call: -; v_call: TRBV18; cdr3_nt: TGTGCCAGCTCACCACAGAGGTCGAATGAAAAACTGTTTTTT; cdr3_aa: CASSPQRSNEKLFF
j_call: TRBJ2-3; clone_size: -; d_call: -; v_call: TRBV4-1; cdr3_nt: TGCGCCAGCAGCCAAGATATCGCCGTGGCGGGGGCTAGCACAGATACGCAGTATTTT; cdr3_aa: CASSQDIAVAGASTDTQYF
j_call: TRBJ2-5; clone_size: few; d_call: -; v_call: TRBV6-5; cdr3_nt: TGTGCCAGCAGTTACGATCTTAGCGTCCAAGAGACCCAGTACTTC; cdr3_aa: CASSYDLSVQETQYF
j_call: TRBJ2-7; clone_size: few; d_call: -; v_call: TRBV12-3/TRBV12-4; cdr3_nt: TGTGCCAGCAGTTCGTCCATTGGGGCACGTCTGAACTACGAGCAGTACTTC; cdr3_aa: CASSSSIGARLNYEQYF
j_call: TRBJ2-5; clone_size: -; d_call: -; v_call: TRBV4-3; cdr3_nt: TGCGCCAGCAGCCAAGATTATGGGCTAACCCAAGAGACCCAGTACTTC; cdr3_aa: CASSQDYGLTQETQYF
j_call: TRBJ1-4; clone_size: -; d_call: TRBD1; v_call: TRBV12-3/TRBV12-4; cdr3_nt: TGTGCCAGCAGCGGACAGGGCGTAAATGAAAAACTGTTTTTT; cdr3_aa: CASSGQGVNEKLFF
j_call: TRBJ1-5; clone_size: -; d_call: -; v_call: TRBV2; cdr3_nt: TGTGCCAGCAGAGTCCGTAGGTCCAATCAGCCCCAGCATTTT; cdr3_aa: CASRVRRSNQPQHF
j_call: TRBJ1-1; clone_size: few; d_call: TRBD1; v_call: TRBV9; cdr3_nt: TGTGCCAGCAGCGTAGCTCTCGACAGGGCCATGTTGACTGAAGCTTTCTTT; cdr3_aa: CASSVALDRAMLTEAFF
j_call: TRBJ1-2; clone_size: few; d_call: -; v_call: TRBV5-6; cdr3_nt: TGTGCCAGCAGCTTGTTCGACAGGATTAACTATGGCTACACCTTC; cdr3_aa: CASSLFDRINYGYTF
j_call: TRBJ1-2; clone_size: few; d_call: -; v_call: TRBV6-2/TRBV6-3; cdr3_nt: TGTGCCAGCACCGCCCGGGGAAGTAACTATGGCTACACCTTC; cdr3_aa: CASTARGSNYGYTF
j_call: TRBJ2-1; clone_size: -; d_call: -; v_call: TRBV7-2; cdr3_nt: TGTGCCAGCAGCTTAACAGAAGGGGAGGTTAGCTCCTACAATGAGCAGTTCTTC; cdr3_aa: CASSLTEGEVSSYNEQFF
j_call: TRBJ1-1; clone_size: -; d_call: -; v_call: TRBV12-3/TRBV12-4; cdr3_nt: TGTGCCAGCATCCCCGGGGGAACCTCCTACACTGAAGCTTTCTTT; cdr3_aa: CASIPGGTSYTEAFF
j_call: TRBJ2-7; clone_size: -; d_call: TRBD1; v_call: TRBV4-1; cdr3_nt: TGCGCCAGCAGCCAGGTGGACAGGGGTGACGACGAGCAGTACTTC; cdr3_aa: CASSQVDRGDDEQYF
j_call: TRBJ2-3; clone_size: many; d_call: -; v_call: TRBV4-1; cdr3_nt: TGCGCCAGCAGCCAAGATGTTAGCTCGCAGTATTTT; cdr3_aa: CASSQDVSSQYF
j_call: TRBJ2-2; clone_size: many; d_call: -; v_call: TRBV5-5; cdr3_nt: TGTGCCAGCAGCTTGGAGTGGGCGGGGGAGCTGTTTTTT; cdr3_aa: CASSLEWAGELFF
j_call: TRBJ2-7; clone_size: once; d_call: TRBD1; v_call: TRBV7-2; cdr3_nt: TGTGCCAGCAGAAAAACAGGGGGTGGGAGCTCCTACGAGCAGTACTTC; cdr3_aa: CASRKTGGGSSYEQYF
j_call: TRBJ2-5; clone_size: -; d_call: TRBD1; v_call: TRBV12-3/TRBV12-4; cdr3_nt: TGTGCCAGCCGACAGGGGGCGGGAGAGACCCAGTACTTC; cdr3_aa: CASRQGAGETQYF
j_call: TRBJ2-1; clone_size: -; d_call: -; v_call: TRBV15; cdr3_nt: TGTGCCACCAGCAGAGGGAGGGAAGTCTACAATGAGCAGTTCTTC; cdr3_aa: CATSRGREVYNEQFF
j_call: TRBJ2-5; clone_size: many; d_call: TRBD2; v_call: TRBV25-1; cdr3_nt: TGTGCCAGCAGTGAATATCTCGGGCTAGCGGGGGAGCAAGAGACCCAGTACTTC; cdr3_aa: CASSEYLGLAGEQETQYF
j_call: TRBJ1-1; clone_size: -; d_call: TRBD1; v_call: TRBV18; cdr3_nt: TGTGCCAGCTCGGGACAGGTGAACACTGAAGCTTTCTTT; cdr3_aa: CASSGQVNTEAFF
j_call: TRBJ1-1; clone_size: few; d_call: -; v_call: TRBV5-1; cdr3_nt: TGCGCCAGCAGGCTGGTAGGAGAAGCTTTCTTT; cdr3_aa: CASRLVGEAFF
j_call: TRBJ2-6; clone_size: -; d_call: -; v_call: TRBV7-9; cdr3_nt: TGTGCCAGCAGCCCCTACCAGGACGTCGACTCTGGGGCCAACGTCCTGACTTTC; cdr3_aa: CASSPYQDVDSGANVLTF
j_call: TRBJ1-6; clone_size: -; d_call: -; v_call: TRBV6-5; cdr3_nt: TGTGCCAGCAGTCCCTTGGGGAATTCACCCCTCCACTTT; cdr3_aa: CASSPLGNSPLHF
j_call: TRBJ1-1; clone_size: -; d_call: -; v_call: TRBV5-1; cdr3_nt: TGCGCCAGCCGACCGGGTGGGACGGGGAACACTGAAGCTTTCTTT; cdr3_aa: CASRPGGTGNTEAFF
j_call: TRBJ1-2; clone_size: -; d_call: -; v_call: TRBV15; cdr3_nt: TGTGCCACCAGCAGAGCTTTTGGATGGGAGGGCTACACCTTC; cdr3_aa: CATSRAFGWEGYTF
j_call: TRBJ2-5; clone_size: -; d_call: -; v_call: TRBV6-1; cdr3_nt: TGTGCCAGCAGTGAAGCAGGAAGGGGGGGGCAAGAGACCCAGTACTTC; cdr3_aa: CASSEAGRGGQETQYF
j_call: TRBJ2-7; clone_size: many; d_call: TRBD1; v_call: TRBV14; cdr3_nt: TGTGCCAGCAGCCCGGGGACAGGGGGCATCTACGAGCAGTACTTC; cdr3_aa: CASSPGTGGIYEQYF